The clone carrying this T cell receptor (beta chain) is a singleton in its sample. These data belong to a study of blood T cell repertoires in COVID-19. Turning to the study itself: COVID-19 samples collected from the United States, Italy and Spain covered acute and convalescent phases. Sources were T cells, B-cell-depleted T cells, or PBMCs; the material itself was cDNA or gDNA.

Here immunoSEQ multiplex PCR was the method, and the copy in TCRdb shows in-frame clones only, minus some. This sample has over 140,000 clones; about three quarters occur once, and the top ten carry approximately 4.5%. Material for sequencing was peripheral blood. This receptor was obtained from an elderly woman with active or convalescent COVID-19.

CDR3 sequence (DNA): TGTGCCAGTAGTATCGGGGGTCCCGAGCAGTACTTC. Its protein is CASSIGGPEQYF. This chain links TRBV19 with TRBJ2-7; a weak D match, TRBD2 (6 bases). The V gene lost 3 bases and the J gene lost 6 bases, with 9 bases spanning the gap. This CDR3 is built from 12 residues. The V gene's germline CDR1 is LNHDA and CDR2 SQIVND (reference sequence).